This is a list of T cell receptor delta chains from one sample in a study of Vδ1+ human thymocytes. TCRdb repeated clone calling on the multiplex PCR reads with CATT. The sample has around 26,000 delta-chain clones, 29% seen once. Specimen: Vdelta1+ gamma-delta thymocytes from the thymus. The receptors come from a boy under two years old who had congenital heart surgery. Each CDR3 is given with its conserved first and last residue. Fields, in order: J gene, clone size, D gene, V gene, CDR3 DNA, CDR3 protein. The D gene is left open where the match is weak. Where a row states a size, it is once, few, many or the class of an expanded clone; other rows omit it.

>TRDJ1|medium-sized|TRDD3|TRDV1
TGTGCTCTTGGGGAACCGTTCCCTTCCTGGGGGATGGATAAACTCATCTTT
CALGEPFPSWGMDKLIF
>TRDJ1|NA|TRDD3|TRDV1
TGTGCTCTTGGGGAACGGGGAGTTCCCTGGGGGTCCACCGATAAACTCATCTTT
CALGERGVPWGSTDKLIF
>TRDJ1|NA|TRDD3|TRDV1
TGTGCTCTTGGGGAACACCCCGAAGGGGCATACTGGGGGATATACACCGATAAACTCATCTTT
CALGEHPEGAYWGIYTDKLIF
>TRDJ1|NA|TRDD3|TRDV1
TGTGCTCTTGGGGTTAGAATATCCGGGGTGGGGGATAGGGGCACCGATAAACTCATCTTT
CALGVRISGVGDRGTDKLIF
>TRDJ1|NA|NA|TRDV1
TGTGCTCTTGGGGAACCTTGGGGACTTTACACCGATAAACTCATCTTT
CALGEPWGLYTDKLIF
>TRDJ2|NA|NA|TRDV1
TGTGCTCTTGGGGAACTCGGACACCTTGTGCCAGCACAACTCTTCTTT
CALGELGHLVPAQLFF
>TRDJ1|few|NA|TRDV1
TGTGCTCTTGGGGAACTAGTGCGCGGTGAGGGATCGTACACCGATAAACTCATCTTT
CALGELVRGEGSYTDKLIF
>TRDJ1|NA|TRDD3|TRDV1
TGTGCTCTTGGGAGAACCCGGAGTTCTACTGGGGGATCGTACACCGATAAACTCATCTTT
CALGRTRSSTGGSYTDKLIF
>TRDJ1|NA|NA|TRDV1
TGTGCTCTTGGGAGAATCCTCTCTCCCTACACCGATAAACTCATCTTT
CALGRILSPYTDKLIF
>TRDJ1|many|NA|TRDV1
TGTGCTCTTGGGGAAAAGCGGCCCCCGCGGCTCAACACCGATAAACTCATCTTT
CALGEKRPPRLNTDKLIF
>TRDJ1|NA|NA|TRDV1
TGTGCTCTTGGGGAACTAGGCCTACGTCGGTGGGGACACCCGAAACTCATCTTT
CALGELGLRRWGHPKLIF
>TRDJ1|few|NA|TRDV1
TGTGCTCTTGGGCCACCGGACGTTCTGGTCCTTCCTACAACTGGGGGCCTATGGGGCACCGATAAACTCATCTTT
CALGPPDVLVLPTTGGLWGTDKLIF
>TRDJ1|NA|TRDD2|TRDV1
TGTGCTCTTGGGGTCGGCCTTCCTACGATGGAGGGCGTACTAGGGAGACATAAACTCATCTTT
CALGVGLPTMEGVLGRHKLIF
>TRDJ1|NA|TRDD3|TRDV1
TGTGCTCTTGGGGAACTTCTCTTCGGCGGGGGGATACGGAATAGGAATAAACTCATCTTT
CALGELLFGGGIRNRNKLIF
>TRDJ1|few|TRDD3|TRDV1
TGTGCTCTTGTCTGGGGCCTTCCCAGTACTGGGGGACGCTCCTCGTACACCGATAAACTCATCTTT
CALVWGLPSTGGRSSYTDKLIF
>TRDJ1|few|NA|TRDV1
TGTGCTCTTGGGGATCGGGGACCTGGGGATCCGAGCACCGATAAACTCATCTTT
CALGDRGPGDPSTDKLIF
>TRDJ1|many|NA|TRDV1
TGTGCTCTTGGGGCTTCAAACGGGTGGGGTCGTACCTTCAACGATAAACTCATCTTT
CALGASNGWGRTFNDKLIF
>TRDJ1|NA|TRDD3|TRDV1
TGTGCTCTTTCCCGACCCCGGGGTACTGGGGGATATACCGATAAACTCATCTTT
CALSRPRGTGGYTDKLIF
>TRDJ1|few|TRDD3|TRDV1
TGTGCTCTTGGGGAACTAGCCCCCTCTCCTTCATACTGGGGGATGGTTCCCGATAAACTCATCTTT
CALGELAPSPSYWGMVPDKLIF
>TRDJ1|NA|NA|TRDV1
TGTGCTCTTGGGGAATACCTACGTCCCCTGGGCGTCGGGCTCAGGTCCATAGGTAAACTCATCTTT
CALGEYLRPLGVGLRSIGKLIF
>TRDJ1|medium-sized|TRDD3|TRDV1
TGTGCTCTTGGGGACATAGGAGGATACGACCTATACACCGATAAACTCATCTTT
CALGDIGGYDLYTDKLIF
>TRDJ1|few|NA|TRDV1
TGTGCTCTTGGTCAGGAGATACGCCTGACCGATAAACTCATCTTT
CALGQEIRLTDKLIF
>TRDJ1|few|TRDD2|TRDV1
TGTGCTCTTGGGGAACGGTCGACTTCCTACGTATGGTGGGGAAAAGAGTACACCGATAAACTCATCTTT
CALGERSTSYVWWGKEYTDKLIF
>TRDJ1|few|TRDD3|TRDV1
TGTGCTCTTGGGGATTTACTGGGGGACCAGTACACCGATAAACTCATCTTT
CALGDLLGDQYTDKLIF
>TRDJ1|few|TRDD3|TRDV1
TGTGCTCTTGGGGACGGTATCCGAGAATTCCCTCAATTGGCTCTGGGGGACCCGGCCTCTGACACCGATAAACTTATCTTT
CALGDGIREFPQLALGDPASDTDKLIF
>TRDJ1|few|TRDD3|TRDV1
TGTGCTCTTGGGGCCCCTCAGGGCTCCTGGGGGATCGGGTACACCGATAAACTCATCTTT
CALGAPQGSWGIGYTDKLIF
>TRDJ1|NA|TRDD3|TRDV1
TGTGCTCTTGGGGATACTGGCCTTCCTCACTGGGGGATGCCGTACACTGATAAACTCATCTTT
CALGDTGLPHWGMPYTDKLIF
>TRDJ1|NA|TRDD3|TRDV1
TGTGCTCTTGGGGCCAAAAACCTTCCTAGAGAGAATGGGGGATACAACACCGATAAACTCATCTTT
CALGAKNLPRENGGYNTDKLIF
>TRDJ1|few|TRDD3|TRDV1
TGTGCTCTTGGGGAAAGGGCGAGTCTTAAAGTGACTGGGGGCCCGTACACCGATAAACTCATCTTT
CALGERASLKVTGGPYTDKLIF
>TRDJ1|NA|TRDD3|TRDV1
TGTGCTCTTGGGGGGCTTTCCACTGTCCGGTACTGGGGGTGTCGGGAGGATAAACTCATCTTT
CALGGLSTVRYWGCREDKLIF
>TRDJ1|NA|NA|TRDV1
TGTGCTCTTGGGGAACTTCGCCTACGCGGAACGTTGTCCACCGATAAACTCATCTTT
CALGELRLRGTLSTDKLIF
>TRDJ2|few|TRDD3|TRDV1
TGTGCTCTTGGGGAATGGGGGCTTCCTGGGCTGGGGGAAACAGCACAACTCTTCTTT
CALGEWGLPGLGETAQLFF
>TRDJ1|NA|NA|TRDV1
TGTGCTCTTAGGGAACCGGCCTTCCTACGAACTGGGGGACCAAACACCGATAAACTCATCTTT
CALREPAFLRTGGPNTDKLIF
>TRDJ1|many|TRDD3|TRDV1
TGTGCTCTTGGGGATCCCCCCCTCCGCTGGGGGATACTCGGCACCGATAAACTCATCTTT
CALGDPPLRWGILGTDKLIF
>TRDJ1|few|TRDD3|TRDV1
TGTGCTCTTGGGGGATGTCCTGTTGGGGGATACAAAGGTAGCGCCGATAAACTCATCTTT
CALGGCPVGGYKGSADKLIF
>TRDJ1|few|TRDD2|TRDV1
TGTGCTCTTGAGGATCAAGGCCTTCCTACATACATGGGTGGGCGGTACACCGATAAACTCATCTTT
CALEDQGLPTYMGGRYTDKLIF
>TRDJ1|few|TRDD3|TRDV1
TGTGCTCTTGGGGAATTGTGGCACGCTAAATTGGGGATACTGGCCGATAAACTCATCTTT
CALGELWHAKLGILADKLIF
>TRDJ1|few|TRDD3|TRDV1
TGTGCTCTTGGGGACACCTTCCTAAGGGGGATACGCGGGGGGCATAAACTCATCTTT
CALGDTFLRGIRGGHKLIF
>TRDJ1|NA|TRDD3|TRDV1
TGTGCTCTTGGGGAACTACGGGGGTACGTACTGGGGGATTCTCCCTACACCGATAAACTCATCTTT
CALGELRGYVLGDSPYTDKLIF
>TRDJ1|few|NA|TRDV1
TGTGCTCTTGTGAGGGGACGCACCGATAAACTCATCTTT
CALVRGRTDKLIF
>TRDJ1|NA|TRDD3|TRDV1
TGTGCTCTTGGGGAAAGCCCCCTACGAATCGAATACGGTTCGTGGACGCAAAATATGGCGTACTGGGGGATACAGGAGCTTGGTTCCGATAAACTCATCTTT
CALGESPLRIEYGSWTQNMAYWGIQELGSDKLIF
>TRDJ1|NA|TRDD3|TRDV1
TGTGCTCTTGCACCGGGCAAGCTACGGGTTGAAAGAAGACTGGGGGATAAGACCGATAAACTCATCTTT
CALAPGKLRVERRLGDKTDKLIF
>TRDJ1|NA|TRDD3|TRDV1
TGTGCTCTTGGGGAACTGTCCTACCCTGGGGTGGGGGATACGCGGGGTGTAGAGCTGACCATCGACAAACTCATCTTT
CALGELSYPGVGDTRGVELTIDKLIF
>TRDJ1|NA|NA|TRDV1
TGTGCTCTTGGGGTTGACCTTCCTACTTCGGGGGATAAAGGGGGCACCGATAAACTCATCTTT
CALGVDLPTSGDKGGTDKLIF
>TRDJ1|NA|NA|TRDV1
TGTGCTCTTGGGGAACCTAGTGGGGCACGCAGGGGGACGGATAAACTCATCTTT
CALGEPSGARRGTDKLIF
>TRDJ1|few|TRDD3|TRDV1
TGTGCTCTTGGGGAACTAGTTCCCGGAGAGGGCTGGGGGATGCCCCACACCGATAAACTCATCTTT
CALGELVPGEGWGMPHTDKLIF
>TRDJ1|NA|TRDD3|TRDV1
TGTGCTCTTGGGGTCCCCGGCCTTCCTGGGGGATACGCGACCGATAAACTCATCTTT
CALGVPGLPGGYATDKLIF